This T cell receptor (beta chain) was documented in a study of T cells in localized non-small cell lung cancer. Study-wide results and caveats: Exceeding tumor, uninvolved adjacent lung had the highest T cell clonality. Appearances in adjacent lung were noted for a median approximately 50 of the top 100 tumor clones.

Worth noting for this clone: The antigen remains unidentified.

Germline V gives CDR1 KGHSH, CDR2 LQKENI. The CDR3 sequence is 16 residues long. V was pared by 1 base and J by 4 bases, with 17 bases between. Some clones are missing from TCRdb's copy, which holds only in-frame ones; the method was immunoSEQ multiplex PCR. The sample contains tens of thousands of clones, about nine tenths of which appear only once. The sequences come from peripheral blood mononuclear cells, collected before any cancer treatment. The chain joins TRBV18 to TRBJ2-7; tentatively, D is TRBD1 (6 bases). This sequence was found in a man aged 40 to 70 with stage III lung adenocarcinoma. This chain's CDR3 is CASSPLQGRGIYEQYF. The CDR3 nucleotides are TGTGCCAGCTCACCACTGCAGGGGCGAGGGATTTACGAGCAGTACTTC.